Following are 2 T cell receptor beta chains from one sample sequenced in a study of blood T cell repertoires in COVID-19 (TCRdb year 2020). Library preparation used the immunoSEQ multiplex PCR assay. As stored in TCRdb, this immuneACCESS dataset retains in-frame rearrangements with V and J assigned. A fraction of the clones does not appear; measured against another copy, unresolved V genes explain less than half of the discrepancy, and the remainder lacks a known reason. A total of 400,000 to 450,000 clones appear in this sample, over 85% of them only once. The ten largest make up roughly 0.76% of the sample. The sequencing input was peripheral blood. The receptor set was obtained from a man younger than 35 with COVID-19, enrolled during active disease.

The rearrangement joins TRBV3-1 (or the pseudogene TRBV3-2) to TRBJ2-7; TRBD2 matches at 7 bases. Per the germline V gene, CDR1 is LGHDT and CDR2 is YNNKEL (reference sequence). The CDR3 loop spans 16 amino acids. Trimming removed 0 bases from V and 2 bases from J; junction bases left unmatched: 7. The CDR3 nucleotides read TGTGCCAGCAGCCAAGACCCTGCGGGGGACCCCTACGAGCAGTACTTC. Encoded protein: CASSQDPAGDPYEQYF.

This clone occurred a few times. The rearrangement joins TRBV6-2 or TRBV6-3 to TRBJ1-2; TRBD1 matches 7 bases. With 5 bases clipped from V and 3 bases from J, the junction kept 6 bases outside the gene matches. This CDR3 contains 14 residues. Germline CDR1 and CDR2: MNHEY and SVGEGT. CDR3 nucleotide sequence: TGTGCCAGCAGTCCACAGGGGCGGGACTATGGCTACACCTTC. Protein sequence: CASSPQGRDYGYTF.